Here is one T cell receptor (beta chain) with its context. The data derive from a study of blood T cell repertoires in COVID-19. Study information: T cells, B-cell-depleted T cells, or PBMCs supplied cDNA or gDNA.

Original handling: Counts of nucleated cells, estimated from reference gene primer amplification, were obtained. The data were produced by immunoSEQ multiplex PCR, yet TCRdb's version contains in-frame clones alone and is incomplete. The DNA gave D and trimming, while V, J and clone size come from that table. The sample lists tens of thousands of clones, about nine tenths occurring once. The sequence was obtained from a man under 40 with acute or convalescent COVID-19. The source material was peripheral blood.

The CDR3 protein is CAISESTNRRDTQYF. For the CDR3, the DNA is TGTGCCATCAGTGAGTCGACGAACCGGCGGGATACGCAGTATTTT. The V gene is TRBV10-3, the J gene TRBJ2-3; no clear D gene. The CDR3 is 15 amino acids. V was cut by 0 bases and J by 6 bases, with 13 bases left in between. CDR1 is ENHRY and CDR2 is SYGVKD in the germline V gene.